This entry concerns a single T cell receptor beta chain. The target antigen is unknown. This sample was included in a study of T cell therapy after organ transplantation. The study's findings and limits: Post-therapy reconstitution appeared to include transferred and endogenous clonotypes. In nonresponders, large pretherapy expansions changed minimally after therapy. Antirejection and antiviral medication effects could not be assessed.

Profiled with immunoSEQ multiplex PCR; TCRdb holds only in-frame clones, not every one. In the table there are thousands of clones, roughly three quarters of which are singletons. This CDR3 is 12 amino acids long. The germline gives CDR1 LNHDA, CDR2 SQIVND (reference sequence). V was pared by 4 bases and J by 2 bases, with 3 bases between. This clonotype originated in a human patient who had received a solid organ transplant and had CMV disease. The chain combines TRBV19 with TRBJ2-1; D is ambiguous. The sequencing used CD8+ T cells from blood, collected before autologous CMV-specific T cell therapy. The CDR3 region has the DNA TGTGCCAGTAGTAGCCCCTACAATGAGCAGTTCTTC. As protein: CASSSPYNEQFF.